Listed below are T cell receptor beta chains from one sample, sequenced in a study of response to subunit inactivated influenza vaccine. From the RT-PCR reads, TCRdb called clonotypes with MiXCR, one entry per CDR3 protein. Of 860,000 or so distinct CDR3 sequences detected, approximately 21% appear once; the ten largest clones hold more than 8.5%. The starting material was PBMCs from blood, obtained 4 to 6 days after vaccination. These receptors all come from a man aged 50 or older who received an inactivated influenza vaccine. CDR3s leave out the opening cysteine and the closing phenylalanine or tryptophan.

j_gene	v_gene	CDR3aa
TRBJ2-2	TRBV7-8	ASSLRLAGGPDTGELF
TRBJ2-5	TRBV15	ATRAGLAETQY
TRBJ2-7	TRBV20-1	SVAIGTAITYEQY
TRBJ1-6	TRBV4-3	ASSQQDRDSPLH
TRBJ2-2	TRBV3-1	ASSQDYANTGELF
TRBJ2-3	TRBV6-2/TRBV6-3	ASRLRSTDTQY
TRBJ2-7	TRBV5-1	ASSLDPGLQY
TRBJ1-2	TRBV20-1	SARRTQNYGYT
TRBJ2-1	TRBV7-3	ASSPNGITYNEQF
TRBJ2-7	TRBV7-9	ASSNSGRYEQY
TRBJ2-7	TRBV7-2	ASTGTSGGASGQY
TRBJ1-4	TRBV15	ATSRADRGFRNEKLF
TRBJ2-4	TRBV6-5	ASSSPTGLGAKNIQY
TRBJ1-3	TRBV5-1	ASSFSDRGGLSGNTIY
TRBJ2-1	TRBV20-1	SARTGEAYYNEQF
TRBJ2-1	TRBV24-1	ATSDGPVLGQF
TRBJ1-1	TRBV7-2	ASSWSGGTEAF
TRBJ2-1	TRBV6-2/TRBV6-3	ASSAQGYNEQF
TRBJ2-3	TRBV25-1	ASSESAGRADTQY
TRBJ1-5	TRBV6-1	ASSERVSPQPQH
TRBJ1-1	TRBV27	ASSENWMNTEAF
TRBJ2-5	TRBV7-6	ASSLTSSQETQY
TRBJ2-7	TRBV7-2	ASSLISGHLSYEQY
TRBJ2-5	TRBV9	ASSVDLEGETQY
TRBJ2-3	TRBV5-1	ASSLEAPTDTQY
TRBJ2-7	TRBV18	ASSPPGGGFYEQY
TRBJ2-1	TRBV25-1	ASTNRGGDEQF
TRBJ2-1	TRBV6-5	ASSYSSRGLIDEQF
TRBJ2-1	TRBV20-1	SARDQSSVPYNEQF
TRBJ1-2	TRBV5-6	ASSLGRSGYGYT
TRBJ2-7	TRBV3-1	ASSLGTSGSLGYEQY
TRBJ1-5	TRBV20-1	SAEGTVAALGNQPQH
TRBJ1-2	TRBV6-2/TRBV6-3	ASSYFYGYT
TRBJ2-7	TRBV12-3/TRBV12-4	ASSLIAMGQY
TRBJ1-3	TRBV9	ASSVAAMGGNTIY
TRBJ2-2	TRBV4-3	ASSQDRAGLNTGELF
TRBJ2-1	TRBV20-1	SARRAGEGSLGGF
TRBJ2-3	TRBV2	ASGTHIEASTDTQY
TRBJ1-6	TRBV20-1	SARSRGRGDSPLH
TRBJ2-1	TRBV9	ASSSRQHNEQF
TRBJ2-5	TRBV6-5	ASSYGPLQETQY
TRBJ2-5	TRBV28	ASRFSGGETQY
TRBJ2-5	TRBV20-1	SARDLKGPETQY
TRBJ1-1	TRBV12-3/TRBV12-4	ASRFRQGAVSTEAF